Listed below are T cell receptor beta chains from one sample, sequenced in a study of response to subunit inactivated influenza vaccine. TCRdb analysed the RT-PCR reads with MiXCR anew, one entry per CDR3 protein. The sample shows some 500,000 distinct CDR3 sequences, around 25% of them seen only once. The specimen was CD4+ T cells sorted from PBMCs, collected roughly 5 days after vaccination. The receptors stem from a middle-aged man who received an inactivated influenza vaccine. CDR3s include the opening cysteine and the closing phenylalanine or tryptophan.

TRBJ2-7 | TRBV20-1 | CSAVAGTVQYEQYF
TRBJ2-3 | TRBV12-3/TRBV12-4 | CASSYGSGGAATQYF
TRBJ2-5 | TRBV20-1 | CSASRRGRTETQYF
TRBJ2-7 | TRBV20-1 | CSAREASGRSSYEQYF
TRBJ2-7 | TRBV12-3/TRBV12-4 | CASSFDGVSSYEQYF
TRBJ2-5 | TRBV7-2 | CASSLGRDVGTQYF
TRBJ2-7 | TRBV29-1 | CSGGTSRYEQYF
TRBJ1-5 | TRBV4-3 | CASSQDLGQGASGYQPQHF
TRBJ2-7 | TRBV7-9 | CASSSNRTTYEQYF
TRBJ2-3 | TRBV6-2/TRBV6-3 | CASRPLASDTQYF
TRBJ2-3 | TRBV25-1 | CASSHSITDTQYF
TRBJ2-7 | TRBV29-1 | CSVSGSSYEQYF
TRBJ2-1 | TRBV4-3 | CASSQGLDNEQFF
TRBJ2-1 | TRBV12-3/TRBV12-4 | CASMIRSYNEQFF
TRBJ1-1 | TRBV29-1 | CSVLTRQSMNTEAFF
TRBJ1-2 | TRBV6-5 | CASRNSGGYYHGYTF
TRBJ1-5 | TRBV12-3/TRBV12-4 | CASSSGQGDNQPQHF
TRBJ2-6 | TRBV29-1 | CSVLRHPVSGANVLTF
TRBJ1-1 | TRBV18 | CASSPVNTNTEAFF
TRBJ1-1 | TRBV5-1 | CASSLATGDNTEAFF
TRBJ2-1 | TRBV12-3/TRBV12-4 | CASSLRRVAGGEQFF
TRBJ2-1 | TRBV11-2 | CASGEGAWGNEQFF
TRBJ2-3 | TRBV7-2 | CASSLYAGGEGTDTQYF
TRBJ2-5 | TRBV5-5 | CASSQVRGEETQYF
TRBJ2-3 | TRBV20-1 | CSASASGRTDTQYF